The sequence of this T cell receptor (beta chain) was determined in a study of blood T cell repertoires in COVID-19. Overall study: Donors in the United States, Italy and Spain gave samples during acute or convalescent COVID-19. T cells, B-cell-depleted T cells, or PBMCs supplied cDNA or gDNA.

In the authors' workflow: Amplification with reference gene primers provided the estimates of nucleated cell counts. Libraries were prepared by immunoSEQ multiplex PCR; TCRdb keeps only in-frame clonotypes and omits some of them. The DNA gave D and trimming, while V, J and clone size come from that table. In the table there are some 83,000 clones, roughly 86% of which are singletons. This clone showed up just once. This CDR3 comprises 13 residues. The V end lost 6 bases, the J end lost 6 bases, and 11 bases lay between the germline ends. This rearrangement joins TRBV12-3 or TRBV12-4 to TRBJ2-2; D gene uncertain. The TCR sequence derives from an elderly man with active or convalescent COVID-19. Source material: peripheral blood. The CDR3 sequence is CASSLLGPGELFF. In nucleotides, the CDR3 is TGTGCCAGCAGCCTACTCGGTCCCGGGGAGCTGTTTTTT.